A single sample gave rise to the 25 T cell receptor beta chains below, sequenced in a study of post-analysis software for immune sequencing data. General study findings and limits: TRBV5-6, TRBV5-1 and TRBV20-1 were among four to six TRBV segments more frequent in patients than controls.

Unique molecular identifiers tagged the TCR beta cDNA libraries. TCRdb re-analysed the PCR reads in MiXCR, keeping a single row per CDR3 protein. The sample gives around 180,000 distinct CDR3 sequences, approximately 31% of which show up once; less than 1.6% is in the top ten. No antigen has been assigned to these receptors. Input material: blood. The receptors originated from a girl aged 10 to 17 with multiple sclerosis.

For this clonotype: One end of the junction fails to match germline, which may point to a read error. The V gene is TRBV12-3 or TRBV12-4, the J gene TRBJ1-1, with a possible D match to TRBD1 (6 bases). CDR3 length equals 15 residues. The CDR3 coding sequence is TGTGCCGGCAGTCCTTACGGGGGGGCAAACACTGAAGCTTTCTTT. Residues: CAGSPYGGANTEAFF.

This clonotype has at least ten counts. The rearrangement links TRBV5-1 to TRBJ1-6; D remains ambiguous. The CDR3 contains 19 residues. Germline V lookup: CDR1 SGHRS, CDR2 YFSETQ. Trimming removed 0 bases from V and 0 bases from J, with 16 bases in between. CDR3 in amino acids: CASSLGDRTSYSYNSPLHF. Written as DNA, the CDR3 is TGCGCCAGCAGCTTGGGTGATCGTACCAGCTACTCCTATAATTCACCCCTCCACTTT.

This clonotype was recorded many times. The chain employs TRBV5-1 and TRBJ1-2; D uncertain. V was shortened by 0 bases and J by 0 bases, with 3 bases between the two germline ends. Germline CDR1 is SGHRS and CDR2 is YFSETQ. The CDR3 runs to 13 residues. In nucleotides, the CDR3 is TGCGCCAGCAGCTTGGCGGCTAACTATGGCTACACCTTC. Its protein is CASSLAANYGYTF.

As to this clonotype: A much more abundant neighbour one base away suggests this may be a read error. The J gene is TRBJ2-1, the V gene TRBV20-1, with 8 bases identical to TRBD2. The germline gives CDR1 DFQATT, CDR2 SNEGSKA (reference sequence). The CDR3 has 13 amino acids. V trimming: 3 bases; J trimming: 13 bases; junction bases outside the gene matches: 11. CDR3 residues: CSASSGGRETQFF. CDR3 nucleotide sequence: TGCAGTGCTAGTTCGGGGGGGAGAGAGACCCAGTTCTTC.

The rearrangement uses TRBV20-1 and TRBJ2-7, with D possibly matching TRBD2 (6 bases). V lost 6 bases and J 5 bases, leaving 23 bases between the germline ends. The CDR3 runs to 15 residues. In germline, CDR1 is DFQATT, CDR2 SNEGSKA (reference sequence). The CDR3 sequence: CSAIRQRRGRDEQYF. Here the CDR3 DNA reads TGCAGTGCCATACGGCAGCGGAGGGGCCGGGACGAGCAGTACTTC.

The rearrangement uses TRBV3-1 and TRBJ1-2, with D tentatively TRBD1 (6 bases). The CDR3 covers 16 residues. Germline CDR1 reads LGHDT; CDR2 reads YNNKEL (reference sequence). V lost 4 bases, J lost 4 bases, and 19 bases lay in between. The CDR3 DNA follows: TGTGCCAGCAGCCCATCCTCCGGGGGCGAAGGCTATGGCTACACCTTC. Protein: CASSPSSGGEGYGYTF.

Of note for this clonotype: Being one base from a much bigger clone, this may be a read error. As DNA, the CDR3 is TGTGCCACCAGCAGAGATGGGGGGATGTACACCGAGGAGCTGTTTTTT. The encoded protein is CATSRDGGMYTEELFF. The chain is built from TRBV15 and TRBJ2-2, with D perhaps matching TRBD2 (6 bases). The CDR3 extends over 16 amino acids. Per the germline V gene, CDR1 is LNHNV and CDR2 is YYDKDF (reference sequence).

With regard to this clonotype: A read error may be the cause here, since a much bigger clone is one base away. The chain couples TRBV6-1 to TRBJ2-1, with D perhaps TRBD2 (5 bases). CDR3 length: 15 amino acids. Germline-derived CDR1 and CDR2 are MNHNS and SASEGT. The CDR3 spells CTSSPDYTTYNEQFF. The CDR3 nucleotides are TGTACCAGCAGTCCCGACTATACCACTTACAATGAGCAGTTCTTC.

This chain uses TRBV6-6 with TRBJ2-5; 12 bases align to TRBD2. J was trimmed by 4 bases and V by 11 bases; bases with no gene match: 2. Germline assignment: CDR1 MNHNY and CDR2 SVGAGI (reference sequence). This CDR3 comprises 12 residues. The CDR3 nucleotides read TGTGCCTCTAGCGGGAGGGGAGAGACCCAGTACTTC. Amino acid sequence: CASSGRGETQYF.

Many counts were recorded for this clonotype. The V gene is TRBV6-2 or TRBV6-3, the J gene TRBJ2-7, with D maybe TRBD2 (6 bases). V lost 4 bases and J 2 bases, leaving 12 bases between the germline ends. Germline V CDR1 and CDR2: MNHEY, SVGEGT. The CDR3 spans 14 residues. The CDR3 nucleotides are TGTGCCAGCAGTTCAACTAGCTCCCCCTACGAGCAGTACTTC. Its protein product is CASSSTSSPYEQYF.

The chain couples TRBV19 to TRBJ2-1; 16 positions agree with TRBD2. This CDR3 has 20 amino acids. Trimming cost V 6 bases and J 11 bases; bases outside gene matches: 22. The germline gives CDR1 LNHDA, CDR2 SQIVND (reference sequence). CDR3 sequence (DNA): TGTGCCAGTAGGCCTCCCTCCAGGGGACTAGCGGGAGGGCCGTGGAATAAGCAGTTCTTC. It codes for CASRPPSRGLAGGPWNKQFF.

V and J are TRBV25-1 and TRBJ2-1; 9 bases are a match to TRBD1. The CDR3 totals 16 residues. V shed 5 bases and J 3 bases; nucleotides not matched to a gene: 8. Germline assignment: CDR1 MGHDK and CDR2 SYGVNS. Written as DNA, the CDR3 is TGTGCCAGCAGTAGAGGAGGGACAGGGATCTACAATGAGCAGTTCTTC. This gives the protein CASSRGGTGIYNEQFF.

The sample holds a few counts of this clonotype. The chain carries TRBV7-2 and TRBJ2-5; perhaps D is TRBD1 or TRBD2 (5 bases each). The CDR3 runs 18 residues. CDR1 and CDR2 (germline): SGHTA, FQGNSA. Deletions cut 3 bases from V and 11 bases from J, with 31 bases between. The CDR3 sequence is CASSLGRAFLKFYNEQYF. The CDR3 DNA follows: TGTGCCAGCAGCTTGGGACGGGCCTTCCTAAAATTTTACAATGAGCAGTACTTC.

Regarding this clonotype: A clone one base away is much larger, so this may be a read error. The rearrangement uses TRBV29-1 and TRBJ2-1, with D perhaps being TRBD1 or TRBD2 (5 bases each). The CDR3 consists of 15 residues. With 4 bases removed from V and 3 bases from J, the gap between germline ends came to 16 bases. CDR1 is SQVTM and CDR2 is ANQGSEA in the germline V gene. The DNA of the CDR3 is TGCAGCGTTGTTAACCCGGGGCTGCTCTACAATGAGCAGTTCTTC. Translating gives CSVVNPGLLYNEQFF.

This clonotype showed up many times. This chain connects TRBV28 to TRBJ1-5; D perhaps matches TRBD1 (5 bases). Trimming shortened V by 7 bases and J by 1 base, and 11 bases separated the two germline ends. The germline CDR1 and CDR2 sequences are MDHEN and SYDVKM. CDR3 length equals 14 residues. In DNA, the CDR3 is TGTGCCAGCATACCAGGGAGGAGCAATCAGCCCCAGCATTTT. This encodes CASIPGRSNQPQHF.

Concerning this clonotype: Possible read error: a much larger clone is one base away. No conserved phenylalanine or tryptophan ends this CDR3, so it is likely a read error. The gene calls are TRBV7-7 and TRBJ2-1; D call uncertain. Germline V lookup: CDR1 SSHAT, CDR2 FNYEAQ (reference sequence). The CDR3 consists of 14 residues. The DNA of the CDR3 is TGTGCTAGCAGCTTATCCAGCTCCTACAATGAGCAGTTCGTC. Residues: CASSLSSSYNEQFV.

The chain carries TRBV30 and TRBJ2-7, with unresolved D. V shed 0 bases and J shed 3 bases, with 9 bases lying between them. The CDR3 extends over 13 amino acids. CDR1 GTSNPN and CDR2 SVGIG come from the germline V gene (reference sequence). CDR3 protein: CAWSVGRSYEQYF. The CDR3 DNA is TGTGCCTGGAGTGTAGGCAGGAGCTACGAGCAGTACTTC. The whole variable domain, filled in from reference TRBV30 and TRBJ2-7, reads SQTIHQWPATLVQPVGSPLSLECTVEGTSNPNLYWYRQAAGRGLQLLFYSVGIGQISSEVPQNLSASRPQDRQFILSSKKLLLSDSGFYLCAWSVGRSYEQYFGPGTRLTVT.

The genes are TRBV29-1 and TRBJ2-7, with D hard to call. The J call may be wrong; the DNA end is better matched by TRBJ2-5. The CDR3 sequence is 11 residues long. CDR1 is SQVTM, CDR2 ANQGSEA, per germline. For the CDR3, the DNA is TGCAGCGTTATGGTAGGAGAGACCCAGTACTTC. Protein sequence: CSVMVGETQYF.

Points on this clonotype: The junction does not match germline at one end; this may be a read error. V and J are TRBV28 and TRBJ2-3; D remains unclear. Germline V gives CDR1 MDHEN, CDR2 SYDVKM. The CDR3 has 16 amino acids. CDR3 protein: CANSPPRNLGTDTQYF. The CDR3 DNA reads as TGTGCCAACAGTCCGCCCCGTAACTTGGGCACAGATACGCAGTATTTT.

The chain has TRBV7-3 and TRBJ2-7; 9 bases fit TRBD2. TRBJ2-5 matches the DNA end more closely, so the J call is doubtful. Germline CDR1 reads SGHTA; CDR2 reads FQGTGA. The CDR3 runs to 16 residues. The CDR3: CASSLGTSTKEETQYF. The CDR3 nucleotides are TGTGCCAGCAGCTTAGGGACTAGCACAAAAGAAGAGACCCAGTACTTC.

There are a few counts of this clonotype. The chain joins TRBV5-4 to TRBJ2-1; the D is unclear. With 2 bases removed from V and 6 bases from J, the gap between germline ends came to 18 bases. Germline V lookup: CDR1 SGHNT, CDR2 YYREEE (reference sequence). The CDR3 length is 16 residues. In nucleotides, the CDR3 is TGTGCCAGCAGCTTACGTCGAGATACCCCTCCCAATGAGCAGTTCTTC. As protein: CASSLRRDTPPNEQFF.

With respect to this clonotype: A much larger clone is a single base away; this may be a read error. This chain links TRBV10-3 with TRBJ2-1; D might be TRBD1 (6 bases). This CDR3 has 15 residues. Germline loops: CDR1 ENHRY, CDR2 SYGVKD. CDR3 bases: TGTGCCATCAGTGACCAGGACAGCTCCTACAGTGAGCAGTTCTTC. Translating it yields CAISDQDSSYSEQFF.

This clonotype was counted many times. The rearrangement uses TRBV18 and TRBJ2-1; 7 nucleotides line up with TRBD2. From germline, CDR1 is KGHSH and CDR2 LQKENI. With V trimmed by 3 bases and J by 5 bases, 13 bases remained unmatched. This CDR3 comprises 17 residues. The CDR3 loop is CASSPRIAGRRDNEQFF. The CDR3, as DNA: TGTGCCAGCTCACCCCGGATAGCGGGTCGACGCGACAATGAGCAGTTCTTC. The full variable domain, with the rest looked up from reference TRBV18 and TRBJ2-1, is NAGVMQNPRHLVRRRGQEARLRCSPMKGHSHVYWYRQLPEEGLKFMVYLQKENIIDESGMPKERFSAEFPKEGPSILRIQQVVRGDSAAYFCASSPRIAGRRDNEQFFGPGTRLTVL.

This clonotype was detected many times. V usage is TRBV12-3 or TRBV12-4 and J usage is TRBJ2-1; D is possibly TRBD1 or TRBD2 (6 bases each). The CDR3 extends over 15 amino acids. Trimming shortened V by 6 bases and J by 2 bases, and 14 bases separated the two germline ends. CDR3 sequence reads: CASSQEGGAYNEQFF. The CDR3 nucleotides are TGTGCCAGCAGCCAGGAGGGGGGAGCCTACAATGAGCAGTTCTTC.

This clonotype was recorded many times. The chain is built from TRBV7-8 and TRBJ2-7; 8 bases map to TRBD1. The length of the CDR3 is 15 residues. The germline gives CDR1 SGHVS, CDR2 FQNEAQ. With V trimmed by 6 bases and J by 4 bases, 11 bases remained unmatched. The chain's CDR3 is CASSREGTGQYEQYF. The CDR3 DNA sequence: TGTGCCAGCAGTCGGGAAGGGACAGGACAATACGAGCAGTACTTC.